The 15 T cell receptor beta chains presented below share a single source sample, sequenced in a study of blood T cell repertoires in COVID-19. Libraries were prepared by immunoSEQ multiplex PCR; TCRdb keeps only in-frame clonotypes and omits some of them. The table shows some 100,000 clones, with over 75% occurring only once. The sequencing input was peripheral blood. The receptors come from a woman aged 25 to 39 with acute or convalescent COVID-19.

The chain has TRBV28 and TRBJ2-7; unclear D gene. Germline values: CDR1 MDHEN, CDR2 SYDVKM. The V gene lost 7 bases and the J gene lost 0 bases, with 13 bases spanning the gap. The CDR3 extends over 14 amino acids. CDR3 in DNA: TGTGCCAGCACCCCGGGTCAGAGCTCCTACGAGCAGTACTTC. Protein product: CASTPGQSSYEQYF.

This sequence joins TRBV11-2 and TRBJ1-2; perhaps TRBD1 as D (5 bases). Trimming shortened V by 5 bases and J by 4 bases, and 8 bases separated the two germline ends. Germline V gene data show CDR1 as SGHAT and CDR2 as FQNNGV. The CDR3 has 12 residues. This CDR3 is CASSLDSYGYTF. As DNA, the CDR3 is TGTGCCAGCAGCCTCGACAGCTATGGCTACACCTTC. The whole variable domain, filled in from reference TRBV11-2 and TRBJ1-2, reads EAGVAQSPRYKIIEKRQSVAFWCNPISGHATLYWYQQILGQGPKLLIQFQNNGVVDDSQLPKDRFSAERLKGVDSTLKIQPAKLEDSAVYLCASSLDSYGYTFGSGTRLTVV.

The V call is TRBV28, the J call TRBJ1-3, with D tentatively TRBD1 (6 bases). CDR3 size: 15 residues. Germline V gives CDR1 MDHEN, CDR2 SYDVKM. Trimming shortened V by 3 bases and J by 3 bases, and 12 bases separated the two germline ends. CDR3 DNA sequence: TGTGCCAGCAGTTTGGGGGGGGCGGATGGAAACACCATATATTTT. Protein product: CASSLGGADGNTIYF.

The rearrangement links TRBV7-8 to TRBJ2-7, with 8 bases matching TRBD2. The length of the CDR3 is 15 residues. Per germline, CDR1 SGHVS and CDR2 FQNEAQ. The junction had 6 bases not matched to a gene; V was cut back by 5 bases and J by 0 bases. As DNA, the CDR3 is TGTGCCAGCAGCCCAGCGGGGGCCACCTCCTACGAGCAGTACTTC. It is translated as CASSPAGATSYEQYF.

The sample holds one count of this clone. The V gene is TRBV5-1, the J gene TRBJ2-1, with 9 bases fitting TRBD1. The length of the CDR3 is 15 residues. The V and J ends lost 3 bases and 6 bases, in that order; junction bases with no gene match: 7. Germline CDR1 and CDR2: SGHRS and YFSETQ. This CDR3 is CASSYGQGIFNEQFF. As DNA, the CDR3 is TGCGCCAGCAGCTACGGACAGGGGATATTCAATGAGCAGTTCTTC.

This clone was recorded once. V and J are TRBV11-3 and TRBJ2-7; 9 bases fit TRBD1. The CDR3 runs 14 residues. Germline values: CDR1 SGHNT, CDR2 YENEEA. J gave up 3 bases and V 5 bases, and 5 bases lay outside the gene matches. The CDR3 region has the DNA TGTGCCAGCAGCCGATGGGACAGGGACTACGAGCAGTACTTC. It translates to CASSRWDRDYEQYF.

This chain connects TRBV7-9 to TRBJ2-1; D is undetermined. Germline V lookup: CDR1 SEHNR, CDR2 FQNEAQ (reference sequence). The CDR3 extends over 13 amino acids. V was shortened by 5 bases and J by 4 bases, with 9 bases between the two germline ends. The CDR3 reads CASSLQIYNEQFF. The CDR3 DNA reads TGTGCCAGCAGCCTACAGATTTACAATGAGCAGTTCTTC.

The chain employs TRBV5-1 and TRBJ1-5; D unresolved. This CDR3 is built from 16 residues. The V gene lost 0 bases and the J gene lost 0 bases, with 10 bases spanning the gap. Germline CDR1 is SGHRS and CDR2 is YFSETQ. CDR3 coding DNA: TGCGCCAGCAGCTTGGCCGAGAACAGTAGCAATCAGCCCCAGCATTTT. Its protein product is CASSLAENSSNQPQHF.

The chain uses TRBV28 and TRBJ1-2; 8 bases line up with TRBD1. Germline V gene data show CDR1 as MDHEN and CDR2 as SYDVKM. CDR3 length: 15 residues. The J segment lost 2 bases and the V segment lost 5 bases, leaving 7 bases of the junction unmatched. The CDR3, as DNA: TGTGCCAGCAGTGGCCGCGGGACAGGCAACTATGGCTACACCTTC. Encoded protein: CASSGRGTGNYGYTF.

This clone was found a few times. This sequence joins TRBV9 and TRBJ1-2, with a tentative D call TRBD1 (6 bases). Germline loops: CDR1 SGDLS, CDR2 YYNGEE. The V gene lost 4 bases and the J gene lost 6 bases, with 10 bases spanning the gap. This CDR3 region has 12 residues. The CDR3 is CASSPGVHGYTF. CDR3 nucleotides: TGTGCCAGCAGCCCAGGGGTCCATGGCTACACCTTC.

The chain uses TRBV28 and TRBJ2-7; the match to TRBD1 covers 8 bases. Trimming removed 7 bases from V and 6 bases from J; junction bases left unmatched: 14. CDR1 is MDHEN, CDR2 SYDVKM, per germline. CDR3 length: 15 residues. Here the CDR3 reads CASTSVLGTGTEQYF. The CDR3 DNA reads TGTGCCAGCACCTCCGTGTTGGGGACAGGTACCGAGCAGTACTTC.

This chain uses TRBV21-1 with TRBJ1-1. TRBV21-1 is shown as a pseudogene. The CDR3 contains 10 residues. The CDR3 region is CASSAQRAFF. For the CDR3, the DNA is TGTGCCAGCAGCGCCCAGAGGGCTTTCTTT.

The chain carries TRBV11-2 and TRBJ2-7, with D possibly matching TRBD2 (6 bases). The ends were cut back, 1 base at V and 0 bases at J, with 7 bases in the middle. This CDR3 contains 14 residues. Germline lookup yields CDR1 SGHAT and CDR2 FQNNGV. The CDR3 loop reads CASSLADYSYEQYF. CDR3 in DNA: TGTGCCAGCAGCTTAGCGGACTACTCCTACGAGCAGTACTTC.

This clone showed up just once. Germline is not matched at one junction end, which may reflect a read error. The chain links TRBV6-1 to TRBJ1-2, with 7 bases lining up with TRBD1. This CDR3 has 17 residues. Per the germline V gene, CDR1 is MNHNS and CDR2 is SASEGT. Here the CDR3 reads CASREDTLQGLYYGYTF. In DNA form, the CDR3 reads TGTGCCAGCAGGGAAGACACGCTACAGGGGCTGTACTATGGCTACACCTTC.

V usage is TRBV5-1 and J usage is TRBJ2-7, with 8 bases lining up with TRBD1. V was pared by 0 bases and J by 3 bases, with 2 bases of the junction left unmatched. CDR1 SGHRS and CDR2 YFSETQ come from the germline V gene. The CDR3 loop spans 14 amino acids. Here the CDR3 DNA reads TGCGCCAGCAGCTTGGAAACAGGGGGCTACGAGCAGTACTTC. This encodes CASSLETGGYEQYF.